The 25 T cell receptor beta chains listed next were all sequenced from one sample in a study of cytomegalovirus exposure and HLA in healthy donors. With 60 Vbeta and 13 Jbeta primers, the PCR was carried out. Assay: immunoSEQ multiplex PCR; the TCRdb copy retains only in-frame clones and omits some. The sample has about 230,000 clones; approximately 84% are singletons. The sequenced sample consisted of PBMCs. The receptors originated from a woman in her forties in good health and CMV-seronegative.

The chain has TRBV7-9 and TRBJ2-3, with 11 nucleotides matching TRBD1. This CDR3 has 15 amino acids. Germline lookup yields CDR1 SEHNR and CDR2 FQNEAQ (reference sequence). V lost 5 bases, J lost 3 bases, and 4 bases stayed unmatched. This CDR3 is CASSPGQGGTDTQYF. As DNA, the CDR3 is TGTGCCAGCAGCCCGGGACAGGGGGGGACAGATACGCAGTATTTT.

The genes are TRBV27 and TRBJ1-2; 9 positions match TRBD1. Per germline, CDR1 MNHEY and CDR2 SMNVEV (reference sequence). The CDR3 spans 16 residues. V gave up 7 bases and J gave up 4 bases; unmatched junction bases: 13. The CDR3 region has the DNA TGTGCCAGCATTCCTACAGGGGGCGCGGGTATCTATGGCTACACCTTC. Protein sequence: CASIPTGGAGIYGYTF.

The table lists this clone with a few counts. The V call is TRBV30, the J call TRBJ1-1; no clear D gene. Germline assignment: CDR1 GTSNPN and CDR2 SVGIG (reference sequence). The CDR3 spans 11 residues. V was shortened by 7 bases and J by 1 base, with 7 bases between the two germline ends. DNA for the CDR3: TGTGCCTCCCAGTCGAACACTGAAGCTTTCTTT. It encodes CASQSNTEAFF.

The chain recombines TRBV5-1 with TRBJ2-1; TRBD1 matches at 7 bases. Germline V CDR1 and CDR2: SGHRS, YFSETQ. J was trimmed by 10 bases and V by 0 bases; bases with no gene match: 13. This CDR3 spans 16 amino acids. CDR3 loop: CASSLAPGQPLLEQFF. CDR3 in DNA: TGCGCCAGCAGCTTGGCTCCGGGACAGCCTCTACTGGAGCAGTTCTTC.

V usage is TRBV11-2 and J usage is TRBJ1-6, with D possibly being TRBD1 (6 bases). The germline V gene has CDR1 SGHAT and CDR2 FQNNGV. The CDR3 is made up of 14 amino acids. Trimming removed 5 bases from V and 13 bases from J, with 18 bases in between. CDR3 loop: CASSTNKGGYPLHF. The CDR3 nucleotides read TGTGCCAGCAGCACAAATAAAGGGGGTTATCCCCTCCACTTT.

V gene TRBV10-2 combines with J gene TRBJ1-5; D unresolved. V lost 5 bases, J lost 0 bases, and 5 bases lay in between. CDR1 and CDR2 from the germline V gene are WSHSY and SAAADI. There are 13 residues in the CDR3. Here the CDR3 reads CASSSYSNQPQHF. CDR3 DNA: TGCGCCAGCAGTTCCTATAGCAATCAGCCCCAGCATTTT.

The chain links TRBV5-4 to TRBJ1-2, with a possible D match to TRBD1 (6 bases). Germline assignment: CDR1 SGHNT and CDR2 YYREEE (reference sequence). V lost 3 bases, J lost 7 bases, and 16 bases lay in between. This CDR3 contains 14 residues. The CDR3 nucleotides are TGTGCCAGCAGCTCCGACAGGACTGTCCGTGGCTACACCTTC. Its translation: CASSSDRTVRGYTF.

The chain employs TRBV30 and TRBJ2-3; no definite D call. Germline assignment: CDR1 GTSNPN and CDR2 SVGIG (reference sequence). The CDR3 extends over 13 amino acids. The V and J ends lost 5 bases and 1 base respectively, with 10 bases between them. The CDR3 here is CAWGPSGTDTQYF. The CDR3 DNA is TGTGCCTGGGGGCCCAGTGGCACAGATACGCAGTATTTT.

This clone was seen just once. Other DNA sequences in this specimen translate into the identical CDR3. The gene calls are TRBV5-4 and TRBJ1-3, with D unresolved. The germline V and J ends were trimmed by 3 bases and 3 bases, with 7 bases remaining between them. The CDR3 totals 13 residues. The V gene's germline CDR1 is SGHNT and CDR2 YYREEE (reference sequence). DNA of the CDR3: TGTGCCAGCAGCTCGGCGGATGGAAACACCATATATTTT. As protein: CASSSADGNTIYF.

The rearrangement links TRBV11-3 to TRBJ1-2; TRBD1 agrees at 7 bases. Germline CDR1 is SGHNT and CDR2 is YENEEA. CDR3 length: 14 residues. J gave up 4 bases and V 5 bases, and 7 bases lay outside the gene matches. CDR3 region: CASSNTGASYGYTF. The CDR3, as DNA: TGTGCCAGCAGCAATACAGGGGCTTCCTATGGCTACACCTTC.

The count of this clone is one. The V gene is TRBV6-1, the J gene TRBJ2-7; a weak D match, TRBD1 (5 bases). Germline CDR1 and CDR2: MNHNS and SASEGT. V was pared by 4 bases and J by 2 bases, with 18 bases between. The CDR3 has 16 residues. The CDR3 sequence is CASSAWGRVDPYEQYF. CDR3 sequence (DNA): TGTGCCAGCAGTGCCTGGGGCAGGGTAGACCCCTACGAGCAGTACTTC.

This clone occurred many times. V gene TRBV19 combines with J gene TRBJ1-4; the D is unclear. From germline, CDR1 is LNHDA and CDR2 SQIVND (reference sequence). The germline V and J ends were trimmed by 9 bases and 10 bases, with 18 bases remaining between them. The CDR3 sequence is 13 residues long. The CDR3 DNA is TGTGCCAGCCTTGAAGGAGTTAGAGGAAAACTGTTTTTT. Protein: CASLEGVRGKLFF.

The V call is TRBV11-3, the J call TRBJ1-1, with a weak D call TRBD1 (5 bases). Germline CDR1 and CDR2: SGHNT and YENEEA. Trimming took 7 bases from V and 6 from J, leaving 21 bases between them. CDR3 length equals 15 residues. The CDR3 coding sequence is TGTGCCAGCACCACCGGGGGGGGTTTAACGGCTGAAGCTTTCTTT. It specifies CASTTGGGLTAEAFF.

The chain employs TRBV28 and TRBJ1-2; D is perhaps TRBD1 (6 bases). V lost 4 bases, J lost 7 bases, and 28 bases lay in between. The CDR3 has 18 amino acids. Per germline, CDR1 MDHEN and CDR2 SYDVKM. This CDR3 reads CASSSAGATKAEGFGYTF. CDR3 sequence (DNA): TGTGCCAGCAGTTCAGCAGGGGCGACCAAAGCCGAGGGCTTTGGCTACACCTTC.

The chain couples TRBV27 to TRBJ1-5, with 8 bases fitting TRBD1. Germline V gene data show CDR1 as MNHEY and CDR2 as SMNVEV (reference sequence). Germline trimming cut 4 bases from V and 6 bases from J; bases unmatched to any gene: 5. The CDR3 extends over 14 amino acids. The CDR3 DNA reads as TGTGCCAGCAGTTCAGGGGGCGCGGTTCAGCCCCAGCATTTT. Its translation: CASSSGGAVQPQHF.

The rearrangement joins TRBV5-1 to TRBJ1-2; weak D call: TRBD1 (6 bases). This CDR3 contains 16 residues. Trimming left V 4 bases short and J 3 bases short, with 19 bases between. Germline V gene lookup returns CDR1 SGHRS and CDR2 YFSETQ. CDR3 DNA sequence: TGCGCCAGCAGCCTGGATGACACCGACAGGTACTATGGCTACACCTTC. Its translation is CASSLDDTDRYYGYTF.

In its sample, this clone was seen once. The chain joins TRBV6-6 to TRBJ2-7; D gene uncertain. The V gene lost 5 bases and the J gene lost 7 bases, with 12 bases spanning the gap. This CDR3 region has 12 residues. Looked up from germline, CDR1 is MNHNY and CDR2 is SVGAGI (reference sequence). CDR3 sequence reads: CASSPSTQEQYF. The CDR3 region has the DNA TGTGCCAGCAGTCCGTCTACTCAAGAGCAGTACTTC.

V gene TRBV7-2 combines with J gene TRBJ2-4, with 9 bases aligning to TRBD2. V lost 4 bases to trimming and J lost 0 bases; unmatched junction nucleotides: 7. There are 17 residues in the CDR3. Per the germline V gene, CDR1 is SGHTA and CDR2 is FQGNSA. In DNA form, the CDR3 reads TGTGCCAGCAGCTCTAGCGGGACCGGACTAGCCAAAAACATTCAGTACTTC. Translated, it gives CASSSSGTGLAKNIQYF.

The V call is TRBV15, the J call TRBJ2-5; perhaps TRBD2 as D (5 bases). This CDR3 region has 15 residues. The germline V and J ends were trimmed by 1 base and 11 bases, with 20 bases remaining between them. The germline gives CDR1 LNHNV, CDR2 YYDKDF (reference sequence). The CDR3 is CATSRGSPGSKEQYF. CDR3 coding DNA: TGTGCCACCAGCAGAGGTTCGCCGGGGTCTAAGGAGCAGTACTTC.

The CDR3 sequence: CASTSGFYSNQPQHF. As DNA, the CDR3 is TGTGCCAGCACCTCAGGGTTTTATAGCAATCAGCCCCAGCATTTT. V is TRBV6-1 and J is TRBJ1-5; tentative D call: TRBD1 (5 bases). Trimming stripped 7 bases from V and 0 bases from J, with 13 bases between. This CDR3 spans 15 amino acids. CDR1 and CDR2 from the germline V gene are MNHNS and SASEGT.

In this sample, this clone turned up a few times. The V call is TRBV7-8, the J call TRBJ2-7, with 8 bases that match TRBD2. V trimming: 1 base; J trimming: 0 bases; junction bases outside the gene matches: 2. This CDR3 spans 15 amino acids. Per germline, CDR1 SGHVS and CDR2 FQNEAQ. The CDR3 is CASSLVAGSSYEQYF. The CDR3 DNA reads as TGTGCCAGCAGCTTAGTAGCGGGGAGCTCCTACGAGCAGTACTTC.

This chain uses TRBV7-2 with TRBJ1-2; D not resolved. Germline V CDR1 and CDR2: SGHTA, FQGNSA. V was shortened by 5 bases and J by 4 bases, with 20 bases between the two germline ends. The CDR3 consists of 16 residues. This CDR3 reads CASSPAAGESPYGYTF. The CDR3 DNA reads TGTGCCAGCAGCCCCGCAGCGGGCGAAAGTCCCTATGGCTACACCTTC. Drawing the rest from reference TRBV7-2 and TRBJ1-2, the complete variable domain is GAGVSQSPSNKVTEKGKDVELRCDPISGHTALYWYRQSLGQGLEFLIYFQGNSAPDKSGLPSDRFSAERTGGSVSTLTIQRTQQEDSAVYLCASSPAAGESPYGYTFGSGTRLTVV.

There are a few counts of this clone. The chain has TRBV28 and TRBJ2-5; weak D call: TRBD1 (6 bases). Germline CDR1 and CDR2: MDHEN and SYDVKM. V dropped 4 bases and J dropped 2 bases, with 17 bases sitting between them. This CDR3 contains 16 residues. CDR3 protein: CASSSLQGARQETQYF. In nucleotides, the CDR3 is TGTGCCAGCAGTTCCTTACAGGGAGCGAGGCAAGAGACCCAGTACTTC.

This sequence joins TRBV6-5 and TRBJ2-1, with D unclear. V shed 7 bases and J shed 4 bases, with 8 bases lying between them. This CDR3 spans 12 amino acids. In germline, CDR1 is MNHEY, CDR2 SVGAGI. The CDR3 sequence: CASTGTYNEQFF. In DNA form, the CDR3 reads TGTGCCAGCACAGGAACATACAATGAGCAGTTCTTC.

This clone was detected only once. The chain employs TRBV28 and TRBJ1-5; 7 nucleotides agree with TRBD1. Germline CDR1 reads MDHEN; CDR2 reads SYDVKM. The CDR3 sequence is 16 residues long. V gave up 5 bases and J gave up 4 bases; unmatched junction bases: 11. CDR3 amino acids: CASSAELGQKNQPQHF. DNA for the CDR3: TGTGCCAGCAGTGCGGAATTGGGACAGAAAAATCAGCCCCAGCATTTT.